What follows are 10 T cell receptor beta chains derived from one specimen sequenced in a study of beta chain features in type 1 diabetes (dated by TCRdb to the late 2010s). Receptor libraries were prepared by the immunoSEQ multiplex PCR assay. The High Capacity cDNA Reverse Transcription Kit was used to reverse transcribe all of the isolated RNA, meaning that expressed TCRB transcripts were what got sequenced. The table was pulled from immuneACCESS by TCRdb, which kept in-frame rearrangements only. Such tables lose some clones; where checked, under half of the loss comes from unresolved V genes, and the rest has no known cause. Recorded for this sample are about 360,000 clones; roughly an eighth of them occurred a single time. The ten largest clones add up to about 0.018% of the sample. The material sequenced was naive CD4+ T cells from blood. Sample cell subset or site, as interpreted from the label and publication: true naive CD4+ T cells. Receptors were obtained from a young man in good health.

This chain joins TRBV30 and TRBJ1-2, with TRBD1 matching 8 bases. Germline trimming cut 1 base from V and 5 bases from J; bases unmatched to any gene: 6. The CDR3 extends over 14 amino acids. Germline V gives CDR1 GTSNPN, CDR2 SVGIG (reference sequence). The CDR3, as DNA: TGTGCCTGGAGTGGGGCAGGGGGCCCGTATGGCTACACCTTC. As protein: CAWSGAGGPYGYTF.

The CDR3 here is CASSLELLAGREQFF. The DNA for the CDR3 is TGCGCCAGCAGCTTGGAATTACTAGCGGGAAGGGAGCAGTTCTTC. J is TRBJ2-1 and V is TRBV5-1; the match to TRBD2 covers 10 bases. The ends lost 0 bases at V and 10 bases at J; junction bases unmatched: 7. The CDR3 runs to 15 residues. The germline CDR1 and CDR2 sequences are SGHRS and YFSETQ.

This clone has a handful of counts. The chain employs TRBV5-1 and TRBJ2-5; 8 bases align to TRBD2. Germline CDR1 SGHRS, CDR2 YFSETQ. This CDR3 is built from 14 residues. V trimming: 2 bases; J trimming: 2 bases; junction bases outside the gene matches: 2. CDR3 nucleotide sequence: TGCGCCAGCAGCTTAGCGGGAGAGCAAGAGACCCAGTACTTC. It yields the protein CASSLAGEQETQYF.

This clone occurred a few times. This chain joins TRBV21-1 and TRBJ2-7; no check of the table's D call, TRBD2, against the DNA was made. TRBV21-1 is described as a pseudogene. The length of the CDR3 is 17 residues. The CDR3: CASTIPPLADSSYEQYF. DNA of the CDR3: TGTGCCAGCACCATACCCCCGCTAGCGGATAGCTCCTACGAGCAGTACTTC.

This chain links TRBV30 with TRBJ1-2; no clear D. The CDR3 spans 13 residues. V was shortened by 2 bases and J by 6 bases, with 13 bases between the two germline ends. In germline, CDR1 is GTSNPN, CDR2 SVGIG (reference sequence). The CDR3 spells CAWSPTHRNGYTF. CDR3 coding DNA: TGTGCCTGGAGTCCTACCCACAGAAATGGCTACACCTTC. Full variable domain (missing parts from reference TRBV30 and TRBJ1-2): SQTIHQWPATLVQPVGSPLSLECTVEGTSNPNLYWYRQAAGRGLQLLFYSVGIGQISSEVPQNLSASRPQDRQFILSSKKLLLSDSGFYLCAWSPTHRNGYTFGSGTRLTVV.

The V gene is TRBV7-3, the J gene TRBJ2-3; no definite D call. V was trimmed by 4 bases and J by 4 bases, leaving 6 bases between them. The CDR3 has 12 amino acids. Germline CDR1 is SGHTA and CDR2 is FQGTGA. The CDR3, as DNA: TGTGCCAGCAGCTACTTGGCAGATACGCAGTATTTT. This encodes CASSYLADTQYF.

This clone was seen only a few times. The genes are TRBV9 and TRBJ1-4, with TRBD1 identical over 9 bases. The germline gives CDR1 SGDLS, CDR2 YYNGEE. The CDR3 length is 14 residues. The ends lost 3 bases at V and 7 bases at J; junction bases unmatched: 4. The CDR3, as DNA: TGTGCCAGCAGCGAGGGACAGGGAAGTGAAAAACTGTTTTTT. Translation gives CASSEGQGSEKLFF.

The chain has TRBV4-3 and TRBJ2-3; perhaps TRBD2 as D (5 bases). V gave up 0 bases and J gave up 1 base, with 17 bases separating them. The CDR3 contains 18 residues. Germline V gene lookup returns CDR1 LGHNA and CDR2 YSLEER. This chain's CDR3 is CASSQDPVRGLGTDTQYF. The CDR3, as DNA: TGCGCCAGCAGCCAAGATCCGGTTCGAGGGCTCGGCACAGATACGCAGTATTTT.

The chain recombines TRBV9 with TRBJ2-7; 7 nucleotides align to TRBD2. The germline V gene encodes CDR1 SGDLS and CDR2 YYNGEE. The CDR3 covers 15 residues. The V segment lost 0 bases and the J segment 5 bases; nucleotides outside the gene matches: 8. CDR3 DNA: TGTGCCAGCAGCGTAGTCGGGGGGTTCGATCACGAGCAGTACTTC. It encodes CASSVVGGFDHEQYF.

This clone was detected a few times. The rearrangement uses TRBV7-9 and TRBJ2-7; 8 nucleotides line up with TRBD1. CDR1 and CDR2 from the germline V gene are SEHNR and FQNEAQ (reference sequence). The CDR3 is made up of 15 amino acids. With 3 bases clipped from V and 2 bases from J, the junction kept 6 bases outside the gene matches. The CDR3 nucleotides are TGTGCCAGCAGCTTGACAGGGGAACCCACCTACGAGCAGTACTTC. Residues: CASSLTGEPTYEQYF.